This T cell receptor (beta chain) was profiled in a study of STAT5B mutations in CD4+ large granular lymphocyte leukemia. Study outcomes and limitations: Compared with healthy controls (2/35), patient top clones favored TRBV06 (8/27).

As for this clone: Antigen specificity is unknown.

The assay was run at survey level. Original analysis: Lowest detectable productive clonotype frequency was 2.59 x 10-5. Libraries were prepared by immunoSEQ multiplex PCR; TCRdb keeps only in-frame clonotypes and omits some of them. That table is the source of V, J and clone size, and D and trimming were worked out from the DNA. The profile shows about 30,000 clones, less than 80% of them singletons. Healthy controls were blood donor buffy coats. Deletions cut 2 bases from V and 0 bases from J, with 7 bases between. Per the germline V gene, CDR1 is ENHRY and CDR2 is SYGVKD. The CDR3 loop spans 14 amino acids.

The chain carries TRBV10-3 and TRBJ1-2; a weak D match, TRBD1 (6 bases). What was sequenced was CD4+ T cells from blood buffy coats. This sequence originates from a human donor in good health. CDR3 nucleotide sequence: TGTGCCATCAGTGAGGACAGGACTAACTATGGCTACACCTTC. Protein sequence: CAISEDRTNYGYTF.